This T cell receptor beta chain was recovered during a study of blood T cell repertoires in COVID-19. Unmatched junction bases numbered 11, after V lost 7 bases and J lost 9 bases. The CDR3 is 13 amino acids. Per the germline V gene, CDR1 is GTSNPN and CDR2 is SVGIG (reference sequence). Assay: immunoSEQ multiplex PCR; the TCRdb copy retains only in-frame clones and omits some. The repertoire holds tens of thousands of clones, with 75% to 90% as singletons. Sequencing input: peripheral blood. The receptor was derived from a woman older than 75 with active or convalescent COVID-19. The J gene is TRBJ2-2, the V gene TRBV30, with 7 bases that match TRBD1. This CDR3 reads CAYSTGTKRELFF. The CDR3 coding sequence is TGTGCCTACTCGACAGGGACGAAACGGGAGCTGTTTTTT. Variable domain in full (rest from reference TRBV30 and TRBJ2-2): SQTIHQWPATLVQPVGSPLSLECTVEGTSNPNLYWYRQAAGRGLQLLFYSVGIGQISSEVPQNLSASRPQDRQFILSSKKLLLSDSGFYLCAYSTGTKRELFFGEGSRLTVL.